A single sample gave rise to the 9 T cell receptor beta chains below, sequenced in a study of tumor-infiltrating lymphocytes in primary liver carcinoma. Total RNA (around 500 ng) served as template for TCR beta cDNA synthesis primed by a constant-region primer. Three nested multiplex PCR rounds of slightly modified ARM-PCR generated TCR beta libraries. Primers for the first two PCR rounds were TRBV1-TRBV30 forward primers and a C-beta reverse primer (approximately 9 cycles per round). TCRdb used MiXCR to reprocess the multiplex PCR reads, holding one entry per CDR3 protein. The sample comprises 250,000 to 400,000 distinct CDR3 sequences, 65% of which are singletons, and roughly 9% rests with the top ten. Unsorted whole blood yielded blood RNA, and germline DNA was extracted as well. Material: peripheral blood. The origin of the receptors is a man aged 40-55 years with primary liver carcinoma and hepatitis B virus infection.

A remark on this clonotype: A much larger clone lies a single base off, so this may be a read error. The chain carries TRBV10-3 and TRBJ2-7; D is undetermined. V lost 10 bases and J lost 5, with 18 bases in between. Looked up from germline, CDR1 is ENHRY and CDR2 is SYGVKD. This CDR3 contains 13 residues. The CDR3 loop reads CATGVRMGNEQYF. Here the CDR3 DNA reads TGTGCCACCGGAGTACGGATGGGCAACGAGCAGTACTTC.

Points on this clonotype: Sequence at one end of the junction differs from germline and may be a read error. V usage is TRBV11-3 and J usage is TRBJ2-2; D ambiguous. CDR1 is SGHNT, CDR2 YENEEA, per germline. This CDR3 has 13 residues. CDR3 nucleotides: TGTGCCGGCAGCTTGGATTACACCGGGGAGCTGTTTTTT. This codes for CAGSLDYTGELFF.

The chain uses TRBV6-1 and TRBJ2-5; D uncertain. Germline CDR1 MNHNS, CDR2 SASEGT. V was pared by 2 bases and J by 2 bases, with 6 bases between. CDR3 size: 13 residues. As DNA, the CDR3 is TGTGCCAGCAGTGAAAACGGGCAAGAGACCCAGTACTTC. Translated, it gives CASSENGQETQYF.

J is TRBJ2-7 and V is TRBV11-2, with a possible D match to TRBD2 (5 bases). V lost 5 bases, J lost 5 bases, and 22 bases lay in between. In germline, CDR1 is SGHAT, CDR2 FQNNGV. The CDR3 is made up of 16 amino acids. The CDR3, as DNA: TGTGCCAGCAGCCCACGTGTTAGCGAGAAACCCGACGAGCAGTACTTC. This codes for CASSPRVSEKPDEQYF.

This clonotype was counted once. This may stem from a read error, because a much larger clone lies one nucleotide away. V and J are TRBV6-2 or TRBV6-3 and TRBJ2-7; 7 positions match TRBD1. Looked up from germline, CDR1 is MNHEY and CDR2 is SVGEGT. The CDR3 has 14 amino acids. CDR3 loop: CVSSYSGQRYEQYF. DNA for the CDR3: TGTGTCAGCAGTTACTCGGGACAGCGCTACGAGCAGTACTTC.

The rearrangement joins TRBV5-1 to TRBJ2-2; 7 bases map to TRBD1. J lost 4 bases, V lost 3 bases, and 3 bases had no gene match. CDR3 length: 14 amino acids. Germline V gene sequence: CDR1 SGHRS, CDR2 YFSETQ. Here the CDR3 reads CASSWGQSTGELFF. The CDR3 nucleotides are TGCGCCAGCAGCTGGGGACAGAGCACCGGGGAGCTGTTTTTT. Full variable domain (rest looked up from reference TRBV5-1 and TRBJ2-2): KAGVTQTPRYLIKTRGQQVTLSCSPISGHRSVSWYQQTPGQGLQFLFEYFSETQRNKGNFPGRFSGRQFSNSRSEMNVSTLELGDSALYLCASSWGQSTGELFFGEGSRLTVL.

Comment on this clonotype: This may come from a read error, since a much larger clone is one base off. The gene calls are TRBV11-2 and TRBJ2-3; D call uncertain. The CDR3 loop spans 13 amino acids. Per germline, CDR1 SGHAT and CDR2 FQNNGV. V was trimmed by 4 bases and J by 8 bases, leaving 13 bases between them. CDR3 sequence reads: CASSSGLRVTQYF. DNA of the CDR3: TGTGCCAGCAGCTCCGGTCTCCGGGTTACGCAGTATTTT.

In DNA, the CDR3 is TGCGCCAGCAGCGGAGGACGGACAGGTTCGACAGATACGCAGTATTTT. It translates to CASSGGRTGSTDTQYF. This chain joins TRBV5-1 and TRBJ2-3, with 7 nucleotides matching TRBD1. This CDR3 has 16 residues. V trimming: 4 bases; J trimming: 3 bases; junction bases outside the gene matches: 11. CDR1 and CDR2 (germline): SGHRS, YFSETQ.

This clonotype was detected only once. A much larger clone is a single base away; this may be a read error. The chain is built from TRBV29-1 and TRBJ2-7; TRBD1 matches 7 bases. Germline V gene data show CDR1 as SQVTM and CDR2 as ANQGSEA. This CDR3 region has 13 residues. V lost 7 bases and J lost 0; bases outside the gene matches: 6. The CDR3 loop is CSGGQDASYEQYF. The CDR3, as DNA: TGCAGCGGAGGACAGGACGCCTCCTACGAGCAGTACTTC.